This TCR beta chain was documented in a study of blood T cells in healthy people across ages. Then a second PCR, running roughly 6 to 12 cycles, was carried out with a sample-barcoded 5' primer and a J-beta primer mix. A single record per CDR3 protein comes from TCRdb applying MiXCR to the 5' RACE reads. The sample lists hundreds of thousands of distinct CDR3 sequences; roughly 41% were seen once. The origin of this receptor is a woman in her sixties in good health. The sequenced sample consisted of blood.

CDR3 region: CASSSLAGGPNTDTQYF. Written as DNA, the CDR3 is TGTGCCAGCAGTTCCCTAGCGGGAGGGCCTAACACAGATACGCAGTATTTT. The chain joins TRBV6-2 or TRBV6-3 to TRBJ2-3; 12 positions match TRBD2. Germline CDR1 MNHEY, CDR2 SVGEGT. There are 17 residues in the CDR3. V lost 4 bases to trimming and J lost 2 bases; unmatched junction nucleotides: 7.